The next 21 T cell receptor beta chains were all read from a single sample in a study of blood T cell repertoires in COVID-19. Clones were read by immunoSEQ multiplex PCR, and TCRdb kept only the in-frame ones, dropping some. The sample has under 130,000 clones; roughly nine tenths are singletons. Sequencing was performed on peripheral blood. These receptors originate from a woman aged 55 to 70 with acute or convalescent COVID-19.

The CDR3, as DNA: TGTGCCAGCAGCTGGCAAGACAGGCTCCCCGAAGCTTTCTTT. Translated: CASSWQDRLPEAFF. This chain joins TRBV5-4 and TRBJ1-1, with D possibly being TRBD1 (6 bases). The CDR3 extends over 14 amino acids. The germline V and J ends were trimmed by 3 bases and 8 bases, with 17 bases remaining between them. From germline, CDR1 is SGHNT and CDR2 YYREEE (reference sequence).

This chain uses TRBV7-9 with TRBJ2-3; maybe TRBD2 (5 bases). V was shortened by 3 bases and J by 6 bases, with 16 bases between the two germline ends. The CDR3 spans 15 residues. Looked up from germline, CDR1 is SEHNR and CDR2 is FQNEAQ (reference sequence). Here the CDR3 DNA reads TGTGCCAGCAGCTTTAGCGCCAACTTAGGGGATACGCAGTATTTT. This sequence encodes CASSFSANLGDTQYF.

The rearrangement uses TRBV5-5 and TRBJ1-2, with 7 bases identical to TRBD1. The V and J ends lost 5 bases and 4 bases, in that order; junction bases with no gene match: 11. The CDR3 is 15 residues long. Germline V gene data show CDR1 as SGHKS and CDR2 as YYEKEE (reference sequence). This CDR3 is CASRKEGTATYGYTF. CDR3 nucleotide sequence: TGTGCCAGCAGAAAGGAGGGGACAGCTACCTATGGCTACACCTTC.

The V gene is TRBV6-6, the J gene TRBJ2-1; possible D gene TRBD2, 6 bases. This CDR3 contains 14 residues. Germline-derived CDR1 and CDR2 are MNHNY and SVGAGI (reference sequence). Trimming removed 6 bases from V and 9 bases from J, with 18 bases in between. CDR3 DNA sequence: TGTGCCAGCAGCAGACTAGTTTTTTTTTCTGAGCAGTTCTTC. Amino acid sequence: CASSRLVFFSEQFF.

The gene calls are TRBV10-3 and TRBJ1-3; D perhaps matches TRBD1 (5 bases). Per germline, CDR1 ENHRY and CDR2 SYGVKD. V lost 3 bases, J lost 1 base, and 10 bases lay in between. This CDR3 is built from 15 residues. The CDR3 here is CAISEGATSGNTIYF. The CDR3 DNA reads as TGTGCCATCAGTGAAGGGGCTACGTCTGGAAACACCATATATTTT.

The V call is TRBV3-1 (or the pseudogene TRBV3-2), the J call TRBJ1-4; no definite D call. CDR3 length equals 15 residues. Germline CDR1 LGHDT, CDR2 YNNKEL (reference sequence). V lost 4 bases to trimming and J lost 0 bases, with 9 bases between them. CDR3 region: CASSPGLATNEKLFF. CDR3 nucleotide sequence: TGTGCCAGCAGCCCCGGACTTGCAACTAATGAAAAACTGTTTTTT.

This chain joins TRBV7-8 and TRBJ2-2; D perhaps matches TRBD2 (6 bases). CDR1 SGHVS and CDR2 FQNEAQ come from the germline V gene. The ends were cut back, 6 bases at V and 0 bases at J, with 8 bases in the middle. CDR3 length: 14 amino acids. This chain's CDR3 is CASREGPNTGELFF. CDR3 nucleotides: TGTGCCAGCAGGGAGGGACCGAACACCGGGGAGCTGTTTTTT. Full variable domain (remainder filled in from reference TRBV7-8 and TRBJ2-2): GAGVSQSPRYKVAKRGQDVALRCDPISGHVSLFWYQQALGQGPEFLTYFQNEAQLDKSGLPSDRFFAERPEGSVSTLKIQRTQQEDSAVYLCASREGPNTGELFFGEGSRLTVL.

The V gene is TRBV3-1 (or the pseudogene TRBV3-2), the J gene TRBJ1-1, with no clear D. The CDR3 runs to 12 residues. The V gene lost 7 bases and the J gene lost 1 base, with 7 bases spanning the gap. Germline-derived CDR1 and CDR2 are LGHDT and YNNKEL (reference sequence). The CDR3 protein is CASTGGNTEAFF. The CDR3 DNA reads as TGTGCCAGCACCGGAGGGAACACTGAAGCTTTCTTT.

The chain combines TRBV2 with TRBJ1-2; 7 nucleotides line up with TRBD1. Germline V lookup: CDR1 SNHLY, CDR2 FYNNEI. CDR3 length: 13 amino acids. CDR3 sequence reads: CAIVQGLRYGYTF. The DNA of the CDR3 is TGTGCTATAGTACAGGGGCTTCGGTATGGCTACACCTTC.

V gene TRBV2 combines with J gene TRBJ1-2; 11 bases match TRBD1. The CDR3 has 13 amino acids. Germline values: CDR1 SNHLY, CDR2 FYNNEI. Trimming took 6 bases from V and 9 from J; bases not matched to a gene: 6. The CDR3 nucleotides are TGTGCCAGCAGCCAAGGGGACAGGGGGAGCTACACCTTC. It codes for CASSQGDRGSYTF.

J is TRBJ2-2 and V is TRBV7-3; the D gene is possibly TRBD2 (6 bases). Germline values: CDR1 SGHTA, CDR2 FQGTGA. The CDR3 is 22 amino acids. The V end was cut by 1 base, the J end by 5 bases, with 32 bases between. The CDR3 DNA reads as TGTGCCAGCAGCTTAATCGGAGGGAGGCTGACGGAAGGGACGGCCCAAACCGGGGAGCTGTTTTTT. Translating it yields CASSLIGGRLTEGTAQTGELFF.

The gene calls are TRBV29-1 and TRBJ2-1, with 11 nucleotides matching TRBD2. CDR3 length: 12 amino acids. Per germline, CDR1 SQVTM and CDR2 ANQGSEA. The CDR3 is CLTSGSRNEQFF. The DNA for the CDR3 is TGCCTAACTAGCGGGAGTAGGAATGAGCAGTTCTTC.

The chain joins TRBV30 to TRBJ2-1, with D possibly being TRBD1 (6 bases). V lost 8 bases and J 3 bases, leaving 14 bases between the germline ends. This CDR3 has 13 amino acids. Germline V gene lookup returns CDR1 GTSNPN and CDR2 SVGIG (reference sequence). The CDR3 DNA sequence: TGTGCCGGAGCCGGGACAAACTACAATGAGCAGTTCTTC. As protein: CAGAGTNYNEQFF.

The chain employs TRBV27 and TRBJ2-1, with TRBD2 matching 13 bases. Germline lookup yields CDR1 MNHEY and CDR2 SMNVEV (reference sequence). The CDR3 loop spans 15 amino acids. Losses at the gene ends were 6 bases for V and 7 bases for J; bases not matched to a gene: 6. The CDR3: CASRKGTSGMNEQFF. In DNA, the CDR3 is TGTGCCAGCAGAAAAGGGACTAGCGGGATGAATGAGCAGTTCTTC.

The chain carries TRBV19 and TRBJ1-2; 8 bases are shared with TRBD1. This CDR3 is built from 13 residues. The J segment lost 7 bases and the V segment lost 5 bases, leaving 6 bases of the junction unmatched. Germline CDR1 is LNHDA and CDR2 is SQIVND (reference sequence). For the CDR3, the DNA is TGTGCCAGTAGTCGCGGACAGGGTTTTGGCTACACCTTC. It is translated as CASSRGQGFGYTF.

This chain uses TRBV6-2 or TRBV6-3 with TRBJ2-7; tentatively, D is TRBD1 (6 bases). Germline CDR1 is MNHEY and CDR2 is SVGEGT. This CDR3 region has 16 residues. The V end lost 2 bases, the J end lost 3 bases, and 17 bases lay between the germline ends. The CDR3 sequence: CASSYPPGTTHYEQYF. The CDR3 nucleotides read TGTGCCAGCAGTTACCCTCCCGGGACAACACACTACGAGCAGTACTTC.

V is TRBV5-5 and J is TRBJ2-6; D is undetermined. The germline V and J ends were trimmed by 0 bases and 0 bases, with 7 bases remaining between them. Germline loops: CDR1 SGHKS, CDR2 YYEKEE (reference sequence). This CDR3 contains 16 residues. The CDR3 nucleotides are TGTGCCAGCAGCTTGGCCCCATCCTCTGGGGCCAACGTCCTGACTTTC. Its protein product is CASSLAPSSGANVLTF.

The CDR3 DNA reads as TGTGCCAGCAACACACAGAGCTCTGGAAACACCATATATTTT. It yields the protein CASNTQSSGNTIYF. The chain recombines TRBV6-5 with TRBJ1-3; D unresolved. The CDR3 extends over 14 amino acids. Per the germline V gene, CDR1 is MNHEY and CDR2 is SVGAGI. The V end was cut by 7 bases, the J end by 0 bases, with 10 bases between.

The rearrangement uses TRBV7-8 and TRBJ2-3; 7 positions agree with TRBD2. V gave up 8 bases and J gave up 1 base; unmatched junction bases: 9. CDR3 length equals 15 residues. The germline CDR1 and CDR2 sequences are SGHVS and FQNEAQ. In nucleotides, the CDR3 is TGTGCCAGCTGCCCTTGGGCGGGGGGCACAGATACGCAGTATTTT. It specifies CASCPWAGGTDTQYF. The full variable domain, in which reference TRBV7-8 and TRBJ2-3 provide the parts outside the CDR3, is GAGVSQSPRYKVAKRGQDVALRCDPISGHVSLFWYQQALGQGPEFLTYFQNEAQLDKSGLPSDRFFAERPEGSVSTLKIQRTQQEDSAVYLCASCPWAGGTDTQYFGPGTRLTVL.

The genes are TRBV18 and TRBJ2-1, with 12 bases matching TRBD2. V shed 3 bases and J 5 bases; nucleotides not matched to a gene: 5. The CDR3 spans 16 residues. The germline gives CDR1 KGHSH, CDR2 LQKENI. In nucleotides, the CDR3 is TGTGCCAGCTCACCGAGACTAGCGGGAGATAACAATGAGCAGTTCTTC. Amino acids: CASSPRLAGDNNEQFF.

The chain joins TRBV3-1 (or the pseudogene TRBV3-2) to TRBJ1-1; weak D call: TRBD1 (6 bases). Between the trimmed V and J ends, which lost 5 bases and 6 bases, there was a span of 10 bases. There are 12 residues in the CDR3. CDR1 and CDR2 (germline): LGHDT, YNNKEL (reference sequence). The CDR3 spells CASSSTGSEAFF. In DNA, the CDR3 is TGTGCCAGCAGCTCTACAGGGTCTGAAGCTTTCTTT.